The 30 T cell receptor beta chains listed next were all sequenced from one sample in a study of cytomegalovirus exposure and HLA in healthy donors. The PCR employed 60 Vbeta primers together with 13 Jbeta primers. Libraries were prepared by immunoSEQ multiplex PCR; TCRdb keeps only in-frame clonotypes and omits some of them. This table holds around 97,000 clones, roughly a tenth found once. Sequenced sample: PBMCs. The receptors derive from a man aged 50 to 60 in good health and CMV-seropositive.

CDR3 coding DNA: TGTGCCAGTAGTATAGAGGGCGGGAGGGCCTATGAGCAGTTCTTC. Protein: CASSIEGGRAYEQFF. This rearrangement joins TRBV19 to TRBJ2-1; 9 bases are shared with TRBD2. J was trimmed by 8 bases and V by 0 bases; bases with no gene match: 5. Looked up from germline, CDR1 is LNHDA and CDR2 is SQIVND (reference sequence). The CDR3 is made up of 15 amino acids.

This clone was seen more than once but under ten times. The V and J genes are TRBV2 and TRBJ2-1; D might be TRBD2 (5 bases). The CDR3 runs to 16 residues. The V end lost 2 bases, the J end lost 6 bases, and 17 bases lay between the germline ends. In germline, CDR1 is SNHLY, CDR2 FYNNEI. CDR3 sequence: CASSERRVRPLNEQFF. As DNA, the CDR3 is TGTGCCAGCAGTGAACGGCGGGTGAGGCCCCTCAATGAGCAGTTCTTC.

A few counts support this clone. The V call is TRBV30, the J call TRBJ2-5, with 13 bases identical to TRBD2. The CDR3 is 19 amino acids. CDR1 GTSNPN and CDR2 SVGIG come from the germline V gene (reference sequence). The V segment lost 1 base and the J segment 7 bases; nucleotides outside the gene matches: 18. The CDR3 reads CAWSAGSRTSGSRTGTQYF. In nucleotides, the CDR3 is TGTGCCTGGAGTGCCGGGTCCCGGACTAGCGGGAGTAGGACAGGGACCCAGTACTTC.

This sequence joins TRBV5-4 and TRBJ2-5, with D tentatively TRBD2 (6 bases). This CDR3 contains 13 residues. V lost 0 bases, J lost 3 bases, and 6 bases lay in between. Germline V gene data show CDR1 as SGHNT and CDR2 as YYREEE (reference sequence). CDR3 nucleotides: TGTGCCAGCAGCTTGGGGGGGGAAGAGACCCAGTACTTC. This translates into CASSLGGEETQYF.

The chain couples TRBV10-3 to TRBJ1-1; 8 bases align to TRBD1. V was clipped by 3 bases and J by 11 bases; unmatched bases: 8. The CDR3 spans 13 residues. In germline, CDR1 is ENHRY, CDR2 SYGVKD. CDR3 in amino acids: CAISDSQGALAFF. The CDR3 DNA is TGTGCCATCAGTGATAGCCAGGGGGCACTCGCTTTCTTT.

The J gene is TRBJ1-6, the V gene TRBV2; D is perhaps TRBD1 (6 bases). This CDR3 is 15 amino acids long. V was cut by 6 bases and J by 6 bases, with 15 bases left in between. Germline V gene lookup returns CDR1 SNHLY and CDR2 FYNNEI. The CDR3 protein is CASSLFSGVNSPLHF. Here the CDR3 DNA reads TGTGCCAGCAGCCTCTTTTCAGGGGTTAATTCACCCCTCCACTTT.

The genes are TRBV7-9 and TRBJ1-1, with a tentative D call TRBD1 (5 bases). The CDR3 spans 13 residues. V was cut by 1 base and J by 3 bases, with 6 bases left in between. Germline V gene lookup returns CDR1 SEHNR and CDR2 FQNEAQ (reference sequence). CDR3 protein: CASSLEGHTEAFF. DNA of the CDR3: TGTGCCAGCAGCTTAGAGGGGCACACTGAAGCTTTCTTT.

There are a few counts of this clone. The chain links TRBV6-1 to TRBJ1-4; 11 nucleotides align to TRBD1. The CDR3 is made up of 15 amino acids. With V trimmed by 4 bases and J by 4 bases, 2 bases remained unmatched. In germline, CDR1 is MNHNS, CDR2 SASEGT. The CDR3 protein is CASSGGQGGNEKLFF. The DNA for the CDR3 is TGTGCCAGCAGTGGGGGACAGGGGGGTAATGAAAAACTGTTTTTT.

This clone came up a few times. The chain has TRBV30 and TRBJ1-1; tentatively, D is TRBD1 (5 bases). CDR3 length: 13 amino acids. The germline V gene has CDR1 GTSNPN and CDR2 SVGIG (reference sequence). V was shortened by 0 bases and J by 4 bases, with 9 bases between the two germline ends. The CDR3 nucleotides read TGTGCCTGGAGTGTTGGGGGGGTCACTGAAGCTTTCTTT. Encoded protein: CAWSVGGVTEAFF.

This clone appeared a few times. In DNA form, the CDR3 reads TGTGCCAGTAGTGCTATTATCCGACTGGACACTGAAGCTTTCTTT. It codes for CASSAIIRLDTEAFF. The chain joins TRBV19 to TRBJ1-1, with D unresolved. Trimming stripped 5 bases from V and 3 bases from J, with 16 bases between. CDR1 is LNHDA, CDR2 SQIVND, per germline (reference sequence). CDR3 length: 15 residues.

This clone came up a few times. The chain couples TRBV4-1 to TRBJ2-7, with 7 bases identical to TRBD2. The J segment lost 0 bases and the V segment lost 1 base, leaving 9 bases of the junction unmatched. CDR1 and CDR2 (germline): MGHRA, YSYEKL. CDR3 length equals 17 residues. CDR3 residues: CASSQAAGATSSYEQYF. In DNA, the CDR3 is TGCGCCAGCAGCCAAGCGGCGGGAGCCACCAGCTCCTACGAGCAGTACTTC.

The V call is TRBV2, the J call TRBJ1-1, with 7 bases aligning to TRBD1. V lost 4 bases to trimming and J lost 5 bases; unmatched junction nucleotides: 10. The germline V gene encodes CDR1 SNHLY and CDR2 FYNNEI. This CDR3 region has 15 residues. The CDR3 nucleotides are TGTGCCAGCAGTGGCTCCCCGACAGGGACGACTGAAGCTTTCTTT. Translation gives CASSGSPTGTTEAFF.

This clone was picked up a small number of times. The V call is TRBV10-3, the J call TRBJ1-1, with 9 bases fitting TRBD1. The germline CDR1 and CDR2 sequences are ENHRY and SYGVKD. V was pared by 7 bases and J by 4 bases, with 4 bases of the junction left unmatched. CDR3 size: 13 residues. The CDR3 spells CAITETGGTEAFF. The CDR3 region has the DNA TGTGCCATCACAGAGACAGGGGGCACTGAAGCTTTCTTT.

CDR3 coding DNA: TGTGCCTGGAGGAGGACAGCCGGGCCTCTCCACTTT. Translating gives CAWRRTAGPLHF. This sequence joins TRBV30 and TRBJ1-6; TRBD1 might be the D (6 bases). From germline, CDR1 is GTSNPN and CDR2 SVGIG (reference sequence). With 3 bases removed from V and 16 bases from J, the gap between germline ends came to 16 bases. This CDR3 is 12 amino acids long.

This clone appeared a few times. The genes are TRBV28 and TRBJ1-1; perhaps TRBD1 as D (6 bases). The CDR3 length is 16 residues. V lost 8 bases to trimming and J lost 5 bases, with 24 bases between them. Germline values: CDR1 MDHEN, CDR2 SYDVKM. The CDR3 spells CASDLSWGGGRTEAFF. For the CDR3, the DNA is TGTGCCAGCGATTTAAGCTGGGGGGGCGGTCGGACTGAAGCTTTCTTT.

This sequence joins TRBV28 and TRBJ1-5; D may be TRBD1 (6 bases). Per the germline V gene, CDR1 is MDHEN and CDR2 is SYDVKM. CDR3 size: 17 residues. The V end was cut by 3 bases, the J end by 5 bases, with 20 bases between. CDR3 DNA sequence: TGTGCCAGCAGTTTCTGGGAACAGGGACCCCCGGATCAGCCCCAGCATTTT. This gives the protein CASSFWEQGPPDQPQHF.

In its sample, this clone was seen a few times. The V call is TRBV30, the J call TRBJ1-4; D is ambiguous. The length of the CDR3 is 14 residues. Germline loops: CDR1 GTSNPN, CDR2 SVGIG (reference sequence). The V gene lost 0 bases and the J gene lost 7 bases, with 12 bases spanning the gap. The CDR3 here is CAWSVLAGGEKLFF. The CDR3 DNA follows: TGTGCCTGGAGTGTTCTGGCTGGTGGTGAAAAACTGTTTTTT.

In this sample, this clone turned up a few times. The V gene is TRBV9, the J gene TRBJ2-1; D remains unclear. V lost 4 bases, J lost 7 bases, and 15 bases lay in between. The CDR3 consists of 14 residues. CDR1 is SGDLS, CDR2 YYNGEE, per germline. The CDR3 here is CASSSLPNSNEQFF. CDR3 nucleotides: TGTGCCAGCAGCTCCCTTCCGAACTCGAATGAGCAGTTCTTC.

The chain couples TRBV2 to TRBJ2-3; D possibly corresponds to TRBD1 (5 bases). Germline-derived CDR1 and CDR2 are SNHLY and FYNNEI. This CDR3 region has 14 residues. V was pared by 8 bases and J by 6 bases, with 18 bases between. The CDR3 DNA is TGTGCCAGCTCCTTTCTGACATCAGGGGATACGCAGTATTTT. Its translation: CASSFLTSGDTQYF.

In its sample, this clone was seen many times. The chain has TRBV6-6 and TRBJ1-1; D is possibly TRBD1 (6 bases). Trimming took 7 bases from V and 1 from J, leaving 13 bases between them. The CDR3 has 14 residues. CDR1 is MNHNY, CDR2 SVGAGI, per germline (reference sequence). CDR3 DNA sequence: TGTGCCAGCACCCCGAACAGGGAGAACACTGAAGCTTTCTTT. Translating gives CASTPNRENTEAFF.

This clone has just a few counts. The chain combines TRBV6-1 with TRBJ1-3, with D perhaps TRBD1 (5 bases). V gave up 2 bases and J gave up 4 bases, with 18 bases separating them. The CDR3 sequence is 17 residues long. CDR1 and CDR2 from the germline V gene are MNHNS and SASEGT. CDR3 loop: CASSETLSGAGGNTIYF. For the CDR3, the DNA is TGTGCCAGCAGTGAAACCCTAAGTGGGGCAGGCGGAAACACCATATATTTT.

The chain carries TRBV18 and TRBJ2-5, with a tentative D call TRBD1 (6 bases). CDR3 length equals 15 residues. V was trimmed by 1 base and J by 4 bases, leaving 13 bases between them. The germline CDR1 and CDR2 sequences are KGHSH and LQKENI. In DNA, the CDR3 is TGTGCCAGCTCACCACTGGACAGAGCAGGAGAGACCCAGTACTTC. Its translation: CASSPLDRAGETQYF.

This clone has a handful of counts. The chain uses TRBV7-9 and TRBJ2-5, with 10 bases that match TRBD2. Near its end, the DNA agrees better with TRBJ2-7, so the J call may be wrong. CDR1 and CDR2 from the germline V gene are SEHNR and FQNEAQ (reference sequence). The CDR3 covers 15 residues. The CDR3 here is CASSLDSSGRNEQYF. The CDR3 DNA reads TGTGCCAGCAGCTTAGATTCTAGCGGGAGAAACGAGCAGTACTTC.

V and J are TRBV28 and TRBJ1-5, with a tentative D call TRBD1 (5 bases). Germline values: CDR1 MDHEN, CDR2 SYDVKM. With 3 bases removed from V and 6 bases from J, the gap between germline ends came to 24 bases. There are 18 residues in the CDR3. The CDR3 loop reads CASSFLFGGESVGQPQHF. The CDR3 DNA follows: TGTGCCAGCAGTTTTCTCTTCGGGGGGGAGTCGGTTGGTCAGCCCCAGCATTTT.

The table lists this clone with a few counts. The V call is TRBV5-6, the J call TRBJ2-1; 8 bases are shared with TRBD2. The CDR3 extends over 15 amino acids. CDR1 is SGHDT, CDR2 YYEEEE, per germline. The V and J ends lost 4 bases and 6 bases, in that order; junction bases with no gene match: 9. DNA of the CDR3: TGTGCCAGCAGCAAGGGACTAGTGGTGGGCAATGAGCAGTTCTTC. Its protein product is CASSKGLVVGNEQFF.

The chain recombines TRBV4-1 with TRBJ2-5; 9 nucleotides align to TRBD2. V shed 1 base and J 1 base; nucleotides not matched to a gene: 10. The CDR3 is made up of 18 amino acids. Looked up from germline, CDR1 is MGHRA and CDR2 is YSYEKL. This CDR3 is CASSQVPRGSGSQETQYF. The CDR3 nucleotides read TGCGCCAGCAGCCAAGTCCCGAGAGGTAGCGGGAGCCAAGAGACCCAGTACTTC.

Written as DNA, the CDR3 is TGTGCCAGCAGCTTCCAGGGGGCTAATGAGCAGTTCTTC. This encodes CASSFQGANEQFF. The V and J genes are TRBV7-9 and TRBJ2-1; 8 bases align to TRBD1. Germline loops: CDR1 SEHNR, CDR2 FQNEAQ (reference sequence). The junction had 2 bases not matched to a gene; V was cut back by 3 bases and J by 7 bases. This CDR3 has 13 residues.

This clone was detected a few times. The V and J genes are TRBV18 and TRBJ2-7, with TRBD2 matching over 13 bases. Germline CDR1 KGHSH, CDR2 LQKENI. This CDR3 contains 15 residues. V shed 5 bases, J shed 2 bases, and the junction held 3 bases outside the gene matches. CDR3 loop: CASSTSGRVPYEQYF. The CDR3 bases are TGTGCCAGCTCAACTAGCGGGAGGGTACCCTACGAGCAGTACTTC.

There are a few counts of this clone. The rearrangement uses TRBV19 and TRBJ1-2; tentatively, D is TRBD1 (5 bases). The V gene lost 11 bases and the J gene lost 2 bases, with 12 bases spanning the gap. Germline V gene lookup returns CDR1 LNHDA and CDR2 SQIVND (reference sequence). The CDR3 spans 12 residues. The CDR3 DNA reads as TGTGCCGCCACGACAGCCAACTATGGCTACACCTTC. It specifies CAATTANYGYTF.

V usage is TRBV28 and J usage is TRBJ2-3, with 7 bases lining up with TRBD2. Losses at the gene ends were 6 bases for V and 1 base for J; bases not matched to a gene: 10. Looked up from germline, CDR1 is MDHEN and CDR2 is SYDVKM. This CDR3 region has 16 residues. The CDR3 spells CASSPTSFFRTDTQYF. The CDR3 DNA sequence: TGTGCCAGCAGCCCGACTAGCTTTTTCCGCACAGATACGCAGTATTTT.